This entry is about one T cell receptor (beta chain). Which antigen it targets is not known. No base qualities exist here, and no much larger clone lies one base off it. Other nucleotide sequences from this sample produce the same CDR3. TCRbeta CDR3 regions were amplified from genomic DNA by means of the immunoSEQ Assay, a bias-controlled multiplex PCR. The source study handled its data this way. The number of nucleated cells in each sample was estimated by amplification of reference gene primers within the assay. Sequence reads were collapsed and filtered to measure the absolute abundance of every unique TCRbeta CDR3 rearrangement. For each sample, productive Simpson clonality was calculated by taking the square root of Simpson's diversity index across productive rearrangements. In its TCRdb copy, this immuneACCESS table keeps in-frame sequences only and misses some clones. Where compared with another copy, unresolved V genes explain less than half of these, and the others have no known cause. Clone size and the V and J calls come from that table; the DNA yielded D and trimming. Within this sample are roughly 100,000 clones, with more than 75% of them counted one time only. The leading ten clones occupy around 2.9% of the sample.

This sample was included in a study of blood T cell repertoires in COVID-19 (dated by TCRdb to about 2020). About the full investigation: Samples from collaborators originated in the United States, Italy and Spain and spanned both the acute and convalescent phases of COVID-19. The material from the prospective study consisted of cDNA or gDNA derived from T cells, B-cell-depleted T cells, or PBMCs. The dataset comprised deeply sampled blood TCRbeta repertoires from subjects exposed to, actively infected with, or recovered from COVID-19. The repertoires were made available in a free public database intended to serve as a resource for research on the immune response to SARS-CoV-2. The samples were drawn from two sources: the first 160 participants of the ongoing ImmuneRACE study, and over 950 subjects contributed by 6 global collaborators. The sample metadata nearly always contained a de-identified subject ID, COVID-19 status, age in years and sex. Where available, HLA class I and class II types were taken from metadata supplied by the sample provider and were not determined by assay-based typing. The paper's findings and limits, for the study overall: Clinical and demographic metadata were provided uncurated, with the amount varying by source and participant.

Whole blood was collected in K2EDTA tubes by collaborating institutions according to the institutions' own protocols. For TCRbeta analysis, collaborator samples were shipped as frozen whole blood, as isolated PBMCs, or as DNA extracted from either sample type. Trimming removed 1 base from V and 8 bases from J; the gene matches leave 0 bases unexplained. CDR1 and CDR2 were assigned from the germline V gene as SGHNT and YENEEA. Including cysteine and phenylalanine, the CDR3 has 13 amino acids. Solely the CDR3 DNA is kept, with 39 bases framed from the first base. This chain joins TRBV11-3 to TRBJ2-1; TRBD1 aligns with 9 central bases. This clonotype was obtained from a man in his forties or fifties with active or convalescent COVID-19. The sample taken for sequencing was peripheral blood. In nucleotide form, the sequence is TGTGCCAGCAGCTTAGGACAGGGGGATGAGCAGTTCTTC. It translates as CASSLGQGDEQFF.